This T cell receptor beta chain stems from a study of tumor-infiltrating lymphocytes in oesophageal squamous cell carcinoma. TCRdb passed the PCR reads through MiXCR, listing each CDR3 protein once. The top ten clones hold 30% to 35% of a sample with 10,000 to 15,000 distinct CDR3 sequences, about three fifths of them seen once. This CDR3 has 11 residues. V gene TRBV5-3 combines with J gene TRBJ2-1; D is undetermined. The DNA end lines up better with TRBJ2-7; the J call may be wrong. TRBV5-3 counts as an open reading frame of uncertain function. The sample taken for sequencing was esophageal tumor tissue. The TCR sequence derives from a female donor with esophageal squamous cell carcinoma. CDR3 bases: TGTGCCCCTGAAGTGGTCTACGAGCAGTACTTC. Its translation: CAPEVVYEQYF.